In this sample, the clone carrying this TCR beta chain turned up once. This sample was included in a study of blood T cell repertoires in COVID-19. The overall study: In each case, the material was cDNA or gDNA derived from T cells, B-cell-depleted T cells, or PBMCs.

Germline V gene data show CDR1 as MGHRA and CDR2 as YSYEKL. With V trimmed by 0 bases and J by 4 bases, 14 bases remained unmatched. This CDR3 has 18 amino acids. Measured with immunoSEQ multiplex PCR; TCRdb has only the in-frame clones, and not every one. Among roughly 100,000 clones listed, approximately 84% were seen once. The TCR sequence derives from a human donor in a cohort sampled during active COVID-19. Input material: peripheral blood. This chain uses TRBV4-1 with TRBJ2-5, with TRBD2 identical over 7 bases. In nucleotides, the CDR3 is TGCGCCAGCAGCCAAGATTGGGTAGGGGAGGGTAATGGAGAGACCCAGTACTTC. It codes for CASSQDWVGEGNGETQYF.